The rows below give T cell receptor beta chains drawn from one sample of a study of blood T cell repertoires in COVID-19. Here immunoSEQ multiplex PCR was the method, and the copy in TCRdb shows in-frame clones only, minus some. The data show about 200,000 clones, 65% to 90% seen once. The sample consisted of peripheral blood. The origin of the receptors is a man aged 45 to 65 with active or convalescent COVID-19. Each CDR3 is given with its conserved first and last residue. Fields, in order: D gene, clone size, V gene, J gene, CDR3 DNA, CDR3 protein. The D gene is left open where the match is weak. Clone size is shown for a subset of rows, as once, few, many or a class of expanded clone.

d_call: .
clone_size: .
v_call: TRBV12-3/TRBV12-4
j_call: TRBJ1-3
cdr3_nt: TGTGCCAGCAGTTTAGTCGTAAACACCATATATTTT
cdr3_aa: CASSLVVNTIYF

d_call: TRBD1
clone_size: many
v_call: TRBV7-9
j_call: TRBJ1-4
cdr3_nt: TGTGCCAGCAGTCCCCGGGACAGTGAAAAACTGTTTTTT
cdr3_aa: CASSPRDSEKLFF

d_call: TRBD1
clone_size: .
v_call: TRBV7-9
j_call: TRBJ1-2
cdr3_nt: TGTGCCGGCAAAACAGGGGGCGACTATGGCTACACCTTC
cdr3_aa: CAGKTGGDYGYTF

d_call: TRBD1
clone_size: .
v_call: TRBV9
j_call: TRBJ2-1
cdr3_nt: TGTGCCAGCAGCGTAGAGCCAGGGAAAAGGGGGCAGCAGTTCTTC
cdr3_aa: CASSVEPGKRGQQFF

d_call: .
clone_size: .
v_call: TRBV25-1
j_call: TRBJ1-2
cdr3_nt: TGTGCCAGTTCCACCGGGGGGGTGGGCTACACCTTC
cdr3_aa: CASSTGGVGYTF

d_call: TRBD1
clone_size: .
v_call: TRBV5-6
j_call: TRBJ1-2
cdr3_nt: TGTGCCAGCAGCATCCCAGGGGGAGGCTACACCTTC
cdr3_aa: CASSIPGGGYTF

d_call: TRBD1
clone_size: .
v_call: TRBV28
j_call: TRBJ1-5
cdr3_nt: TGTGCCAGCAGTCCACTGGGGACAGGTGGAAATCAGCCCCAGCATTTT
cdr3_aa: CASSPLGTGGNQPQHF

d_call: .
clone_size: .
v_call: TRBV3-1/TRBV3-2
j_call: TRBJ2-5
cdr3_nt: TGTGCCAGCAGCCAAATTAGCGGACTACGAGAGACCCAGTACTTC
cdr3_aa: CASSQISGLRETQYF

d_call: TRBD1
clone_size: .
v_call: TRBV12-3/TRBV12-4
j_call: TRBJ1-2
cdr3_nt: TGTGCCAGCAGTCAGGACAGGGGGGGCTACACCTTC
cdr3_aa: CASSQDRGGYTF

d_call: .
clone_size: .
v_call: TRBV7-2
j_call: TRBJ2-2
cdr3_nt: TGTGCCAGCAGCTTAGGGAGCACCGGGGAGCTGTTTTTT
cdr3_aa: CASSLGSTGELFF

d_call: .
clone_size: .
v_call: TRBV27
j_call: TRBJ1-4
cdr3_nt: TGTGCCAGCAGCAGACGGGCTAATGAAAAACTGTTTTTT
cdr3_aa: CASSRRANEKLFF

d_call: TRBD1
clone_size: .
v_call: TRBV4-3
j_call: TRBJ2-7
cdr3_nt: TGCGCCAGCAGCCGAGCCGGGACAGGCCCCTACGAGCAGTACTTC
cdr3_aa: CASSRAGTGPYEQYF

d_call: .
clone_size: .
v_call: TRBV5-1
j_call: TRBJ2-1
cdr3_nt: TGCGCCAGCAGAACCTCGGGGGAGAATGAGCAGTTCTTC
cdr3_aa: CASRTSGENEQFF

d_call: TRBD2
clone_size: .
v_call: TRBV3-1/TRBV3-2
j_call: TRBJ2-3
cdr3_nt: TGTGCCAGCAGCACCACTAGCGGGGGGGCTAGCACAGATACGCAGTATTTT
cdr3_aa: CASSTTSGGASTDTQYF

d_call: TRBD1
clone_size: .
v_call: TRBV7-9
j_call: TRBJ2-5
cdr3_nt: TGTGCCAGCAGCTCTCAAGGGGACAGGGAGTTCCAAGAGACCCAGTACTTC
cdr3_aa: CASSSQGDREFQETQYF

d_call: .
clone_size: .
v_call: TRBV27
j_call: TRBJ2-1
cdr3_nt: TGTGCCAGCAGTCGAAAAAATCTAGCGCCCTACAATGAGCAGTTCTTC
cdr3_aa: CASSRKNLAPYNEQFF

d_call: .
clone_size: .
v_call: TRBV2
j_call: TRBJ1-6
cdr3_nt: TGTGCCAGCAGCGATCAGGGCTATAATTCACCCCTCCACTTT
cdr3_aa: CASSDQGYNSPLHF

d_call: .
clone_size: once
v_call: TRBV14
j_call: TRBJ2-6
cdr3_nt: TGTGCCAGCAGCACCCGGACAACGCCAAAGATTTGGGCTGGGGCCAACGTCCTGACTTTC
cdr3_aa: CASSTRTTPKIWAGANVLTF

d_call: TRBD1
clone_size: .
v_call: TRBV5-4
j_call: TRBJ1-2
cdr3_nt: TGTGCCAGCAGCTTGGACAGGGGGCTCCCCCCTAACTATGGCTACACCTTC
cdr3_aa: CASSLDRGLPPNYGYTF

d_call: .
clone_size: .
v_call: TRBV29-1
j_call: TRBJ2-7
cdr3_nt: TGCAGCGTTGAGGGGTATGGGGACAAACCCTACGAGCAGTACTTC
cdr3_aa: CSVEGYGDKPYEQYF

d_call: TRBD2
clone_size: .
v_call: TRBV29-1
j_call: TRBJ2-3
cdr3_nt: TGCAGCCCCCCCGGTGGGGGGGGTCGCACAGATACGCAGTATTTT
cdr3_aa: CSPPGGGGRTDTQYF

d_call: .
clone_size: .
v_call: TRBV5-5
j_call: TRBJ2-2
cdr3_nt: TGTGCCAGCAGCTACCGCGACTCTTACACCGGGGAGCTGTTTTTT
cdr3_aa: CASSYRDSYTGELFF

d_call: .
clone_size: .
v_call: TRBV7-9
j_call: TRBJ1-2
cdr3_nt: TGTGCCAGCAGCTGGCCGGGGGGAGAGAACTATGGCTACACCTTC
cdr3_aa: CASSWPGGENYGYTF

d_call: TRBD2
clone_size: .
v_call: TRBV2
j_call: TRBJ2-3
cdr3_nt: TGTGCCAGCACTTCCGGGACTAGCAGGGGTACGCAGTATTTT
cdr3_aa: CASTSGTSRGTQYF

d_call: .
clone_size: .
v_call: TRBV3-1/TRBV3-2
j_call: TRBJ2-2
cdr3_nt: TGTGCCAGCAGCCTTATGGTCGGCACCGGGGAGCTGTTTTTT
cdr3_aa: CASSLMVGTGELFF

d_call: .
clone_size: .
v_call: TRBV7-8
j_call: TRBJ2-5
cdr3_nt: TGTGCCAGCAGCTTAGCGTTGGCTCCCAGGGGGACCCAGTACTTC
cdr3_aa: CASSLALAPRGTQYF

d_call: .
clone_size: .
v_call: TRBV11-2
j_call: TRBJ1-5
cdr3_nt: TGTGCCAGCAGCTTAGGAGAAAATCAGCCCCAGCATTTT
cdr3_aa: CASSLGENQPQHF

d_call: TRBD1
clone_size: .
v_call: TRBV6-2/TRBV6-3
j_call: TRBJ2-7
cdr3_nt: TGTGCCAGCAGTCGAGACAGGGTACACGAGCAGTACTTC
cdr3_aa: CASSRDRVHEQYF

d_call: .
clone_size: .
v_call: TRBV5-1
j_call: TRBJ2-1
cdr3_nt: TGCGCCAGCAGCTTGGCCCGGTGGACTGCCTATGAGCAGTTCTTC
cdr3_aa: CASSLARWTAYEQFF

d_call: .
clone_size: few
v_call: TRBV7-9
j_call: TRBJ2-1
cdr3_nt: TGTGCCAGCAGCTTAACAGGTAGCTCCTACAATGAGCAGTTCTTC
cdr3_aa: CASSLTGSSYNEQFF

d_call: TRBD1
clone_size: .
v_call: TRBV10-3
j_call: TRBJ1-3
cdr3_nt: TGTGCCATCAGTGGTAGGGCAGGGGGCGACGGAAACACCATATATTTT
cdr3_aa: CAISGRAGGDGNTIYF

d_call: .
clone_size: .
v_call: TRBV30
j_call: TRBJ2-7
cdr3_nt: TGTGCCTGGAGTGTACCGGTGAGCTCCTACGAGCAGTACTTC
cdr3_aa: CAWSVPVSSYEQYF

d_call: TRBD1
clone_size: .
v_call: TRBV2
j_call: TRBJ1-5
cdr3_nt: TGTGCCAGCAGTGGGGACAGGTATAACAATCAGCCCCAGCATTTT
cdr3_aa: CASSGDRYNNQPQHF

d_call: TRBD2
clone_size: .
v_call: TRBV28
j_call: TRBJ2-3
cdr3_nt: TGTGCCAGCCTACCCTCGGGAGCGGGAGAGGAAAATACGCAGTATTTT
cdr3_aa: CASLPSGAGEENTQYF

d_call: .
clone_size: once
v_call: TRBV7-2
j_call: TRBJ2-3
cdr3_nt: TGTGCCAGCAGCCCCGACTTTTCCTACACAGATACGCAGTATTTT
cdr3_aa: CASSPDFSYTDTQYF

d_call: TRBD1
clone_size: once
v_call: TRBV7-2
j_call: TRBJ2-7
cdr3_nt: TGTGCCAGCAGCTTAGGGGACAGGCACTACGAGCAGTACTTC
cdr3_aa: CASSLGDRHYEQYF

d_call: .
clone_size: .
v_call: TRBV20-1
j_call: TRBJ2-3
cdr3_nt: TGCAGTGCTAGTTTTACAGGGATGGGCACAGATACGCAGTATTTT
cdr3_aa: CSASFTGMGTDTQYF

d_call: TRBD2
clone_size: .
v_call: TRBV10-1
j_call: TRBJ2-7
cdr3_nt: TGCGCCAGCAGCCTGGGACTAGCGGCCACCTACGAGCAGTACTTC
cdr3_aa: CASSLGLAATYEQYF

d_call: TRBD2
clone_size: .
v_call: TRBV5-5
j_call: TRBJ2-7
cdr3_nt: TGTGCCAGCGGGGCCGGGACTAGCGTTTCCTACGAGCAGTACTTC
cdr3_aa: CASGAGTSVSYEQYF

d_call: .
clone_size: .
v_call: TRBV19
j_call: TRBJ1-2
cdr3_nt: TGTGCCAGTAGTATTCAGACTACTAACTATGGCTACACCTTC
cdr3_aa: CASSIQTTNYGYTF

d_call: TRBD1
clone_size: .
v_call: TRBV28
j_call: TRBJ1-2
cdr3_nt: TGTGCCAGCAGTTTATCGGACAGGGCTTTGAGCTACACCTTC
cdr3_aa: CASSLSDRALSYTF

d_call: TRBD1
clone_size: few
v_call: TRBV29-1
j_call: TRBJ1-2
cdr3_nt: TGCAGCGTTGAAGATAATACAGGGGGGTATGGCTACACCTTC
cdr3_aa: CSVEDNTGGYGYTF

d_call: TRBD2
clone_size: .
v_call: TRBV19
j_call: TRBJ2-1
cdr3_nt: TGTGCCAGTAGCACGTTTAGCGGGGGGGGTTCCCACTACAATGAGCAGTTCTTC
cdr3_aa: CASSTFSGGGSHYNEQFF

d_call: TRBD2
clone_size: .
v_call: TRBV5-4
j_call: TRBJ2-6
cdr3_nt: TGTGCCAGCAGCTTTCTAGCGGGGGGGATCTCTGGGGCCAACGTCCTGACTTTC
cdr3_aa: CASSFLAGGISGANVLTF

d_call: TRBD2
clone_size: .
v_call: TRBV4-1
j_call: TRBJ2-3
cdr3_nt: TGCGCCAGCAGCCAAGTCCTAGCGGGGAGCACAGATACGCAGTATTTT
cdr3_aa: CASSQVLAGSTDTQYF

d_call: TRBD1
clone_size: .
v_call: TRBV4-3
j_call: TRBJ1-1
cdr3_nt: TGCGCCAGCAGCCGCCAACTCCCGACAGGGTCGCACACTGAAGCTTTCTTT
cdr3_aa: CASSRQLPTGSHTEAFF